These 32 T cell receptor beta chains share one sample of origin, sequenced in a study of identical twins. TCRdb fed the 5' RACE reads into MiXCR, producing one record per CDR3 protein. Of approximately 210,000 distinct CDR3 sequences in the sample, approximately 15% were seen once. This sample was also put to use in a study of T cells expressing NK-cell markers.

The sequenced sample consisted of CD8+ T cells sorted from blood. The receptors derive from a woman under 30 in good health.

V and J are TRBV10-3 and TRBJ2-1; perhaps TRBD2 as D (6 bases). CDR1 and CDR2 from the germline V gene are ENHRY and SYGVKD. Trimming left V 8 bases short and J 0 bases short, with 14 bases between. CDR3 size: 15 residues. As DNA, the CDR3 is TGTGCCATCCTGGGCGGGACGAGCTCCTACAATGAGCAGTTCTTC. This sequence encodes CAILGGTSSYNEQFF.

The chain has TRBV7-9 and TRBJ2-3, with D possibly TRBD2 on 5 matching bases. V was cut by 0 bases and J by 0 bases, with 10 bases left in between. The germline V gene has CDR1 SEHNR and CDR2 FQNEAQ (reference sequence). This CDR3 region has 16 residues. In DNA, the CDR3 is TGTGCCAGCAGCTTAGCGCTAGCTGGGAGCACAGATACGCAGTATTTT. Protein sequence: CASSLALAGSTDTQYF.

V usage is TRBV7-9 and J usage is TRBJ2-1; D assignment may be TRBD1 or TRBD2 (7 bases each). CDR1 SEHNR and CDR2 FQNEAQ come from the germline V gene (reference sequence). The CDR3 is 14 residues long. Trimming left V 7 bases short and J 8 bases short, with 18 bases between. The CDR3 spells CASTLVRGRDEQFF. The DNA of the CDR3 is TGTGCCAGCACCTTGGTCAGGGGGAGGGATGAGCAGTTCTTC.

The sample holds a few counts of this clonotype. The V and J genes are TRBV12-3 or TRBV12-4 and TRBJ2-1; TRBD1 is a possible D gene (6 bases). CDR3 length equals 15 residues. V lost 7 bases to trimming and J lost 1 base, with 14 bases between them. The DNA of the CDR3 is TGTGCCAGCATTCTGACAGGCACTTCCTACAATGAGCAGTTCTTC. This encodes CASILTGTSYNEQFF.

The chain uses TRBV7-8 and TRBJ2-3; no clear D gene. V was shortened by 9 bases and J by 0 bases, with 10 bases between the two germline ends. This CDR3 is 13 amino acids long. Germline assignment: CDR1 SGHVS and CDR2 FQNEAQ. CDR3 in DNA: TGTGCCAGTGGCACGGCCAGCACAGATACGCAGTATTTT. Protein sequence: CASGTASTDTQYF.

The chain employs TRBV12-3 or TRBV12-4 and TRBJ2-1; D is uncertain. The CDR3 has 17 residues. V was trimmed by 5 bases and J by 0 bases, leaving 17 bases between them. The DNA for the CDR3 is TGTGCCAGCAGTCTACATCCCCACAAAAGCTCCTACAATGAGCAGTTCTTC. Translating gives CASSLHPHKSSYNEQFF.

This chain links TRBV19 with TRBJ2-7; D is possibly TRBD1 (6 bases). The CDR3 runs to 14 residues. Trimming shortened V by 3 bases and J by 2 bases, and 11 bases separated the two germline ends. Germline CDR1 reads LNHDA; CDR2 reads SQIVND (reference sequence). The CDR3 region is CASSMFGTTYEQYF. DNA for the CDR3: TGTGCCAGTAGTATGTTCGGGACAACCTACGAGCAGTACTTC. Full variable domain (missing parts from reference TRBV19 and TRBJ2-7): DGGITQSPKYLFRKEGQNVTLSCEQNLNHDAMYWYRQDPGQGLRLIYYSQIVNDFQKGDIAEGYSVSREKKESFPLTVTSAQKNPTAFYLCASSMFGTTYEQYFGPGTRLTVT.

The V gene is TRBV5-6, the J gene TRBJ1-6, with TRBD1 as a possible D gene (6 bases). CDR1 is SGHDT, CDR2 YYEEEE, per germline. V dropped 4 bases and J dropped 11 bases, with 10 bases sitting between them. This CDR3 region has 12 residues. Here the CDR3 reads CASSLGGTPLHF. DNA for the CDR3: TGTGCCAGCAGCCTAGGGGGGACACCCCTCCACTTT. Variable domain in full (rest from reference TRBV5-6 and TRBJ1-6): DAGVTQSPTHLIKTRGQQVTLRCSPKSGHDTVSWYQQALGQGPQFIFQYYEEEERQRGNFPDRFSGHQFPNYSSELNVNALLLGDSALYLCASSLGGTPLHFGNGTRLTVT.

J is TRBJ1-2 and V is TRBV10-3, with D perhaps TRBD1 (5 bases). This CDR3 region has 14 residues. Deletions cut 4 bases from V and 4 bases from J, with 13 bases between. CDR1 and CDR2 from the germline V gene are ENHRY and SYGVKD. The CDR3 sequence: CAISVGRAGYGYTF. The DNA for the CDR3 is TGTGCCATCAGTGTGGGACGTGCGGGCTATGGCTACACCTTC.

In this sample, this clonotype turned up a few times. The J gene is TRBJ2-5, the V gene TRBV3-1; D gene unclear. This CDR3 spans 13 amino acids. Germline-derived CDR1 and CDR2 are LGHDT and YNNKEL (reference sequence). V lost 4 bases and J 2 bases, leaving 8 bases between the germline ends. Here the CDR3 reads CASSLFIQETQYF. CDR3 bases: TGTGCCAGCAGCCTATTCATACAAGAGACCCAGTACTTC.

The genes are TRBV5-6 and TRBJ2-2; the D is unclear. V shed 4 bases and J shed 8 bases, with 18 bases lying between them. The CDR3 totals 15 residues. CDR1 and CDR2 (germline): SGHDT, YYEEEE. CDR3 amino acids: CASSPYVKFRGELFF. DNA for the CDR3: TGTGCCAGCAGCCCCTACGTGAAATTTAGGGGGGAGCTGTTTTTT.

In its sample, this clonotype was seen a few times. DNA for the CDR3: TGTGCCAGCAGTCTAATCCAGGGCTTGGGGAACACTGAAGCTTTCTTT. It specifies CASSLIQGLGNTEAFF. This chain joins TRBV7-9 and TRBJ1-1; perhaps TRBD1 as D (5 bases). Germline CDR1 SEHNR, CDR2 FQNEAQ (reference sequence). Trimming stripped 6 bases from V and 1 base from J, with 18 bases between. The CDR3 totals 16 residues.

The gene calls are TRBV11-2 and TRBJ2-7; a possible D gene is TRBD1 (6 bases). The length of the CDR3 is 16 residues. V was shortened by 5 bases and J by 0 bases, with 17 bases between the two germline ends. Germline V gene sequence: CDR1 SGHAT, CDR2 FQNNGV. The CDR3 nucleotides are TGTGCCAGCAGCCCCAATCAGGGGTTTAGCTCCTACGAGCAGTACTTC. Its translation is CASSPNQGFSSYEQYF.

This clonotype has more than one count but fewer than ten. The chain employs TRBV9 and TRBJ2-1; 11 bases fit TRBD2. Unmatched junction bases numbered 2, after V lost 2 bases and J lost 4 bases. This CDR3 is 15 amino acids long. CDR1 and CDR2 (germline): SGDLS, YYNGEE. The CDR3 sequence is CASSVPSGGYNEQFF. The CDR3 DNA follows: TGTGCCAGCAGCGTCCCTAGCGGGGGGTACAATGAGCAGTTCTTC.

Details on this clonotype: The junction shows a germline mismatch at one end, possibly a read error. The chain employs TRBV10-3 and TRBJ2-7; 8 bases are a match to TRBD1. This CDR3 has 14 residues. In germline, CDR1 is ENHRY, CDR2 SYGVKD. The CDR3 DNA sequence: TGTGCCGTCAGTGAGCCCGGACAGGGCTACGAGCAGTACTTC. Translation: CAVSEPGQGYEQYF.

V usage is TRBV5-6 and J usage is TRBJ2-7, with TRBD2 matching over 8 bases. The V gene's germline CDR1 is SGHDT and CDR2 YYEEEE. CDR3 size: 13 residues. V lost 3 bases and J lost 3; bases outside the gene matches: 2. In nucleotides, the CDR3 is TGTGCCAGCAGCTGGGGGACTAGCTACGAGCAGTACTTC. Its protein product is CASSWGTSYEQYF.

The chain joins TRBV6-1 to TRBJ1-5; D might be TRBD1 (6 bases). Germline V gene sequence: CDR1 MNHNS, CDR2 SASEGT. The CDR3 has 13 amino acids. The V end lost 8 bases, the J end lost 3 bases, and 11 bases lay between the germline ends. The CDR3 coding sequence is TGTGCCAGCGGAAGGGGGTACAATCAGCCCCAGCATTTT. Translation: CASGRGYNQPQHF.

The chain recombines TRBV20-1 with TRBJ1-1, with D perhaps TRBD1 (5 bases). The CDR3 is 16 residues long. From germline, CDR1 is DFQATT and CDR2 SNEGSKA (reference sequence). V dropped 0 bases and J dropped 0 bases, with 14 bases sitting between them. The CDR3 protein is CSARDGGGPVNTEAFF. The CDR3 coding sequence is TGCAGTGCTAGAGATGGCGGGGGTCCTGTGAACACTGAAGCTTTCTTT.

This clonotype turned up a few times. This sequence joins TRBV7-9 and TRBJ2-1, with D possibly matching TRBD1 (7 bases). Trimming cost V 8 bases and J 0 bases, with 11 bases left between them. Germline V gene sequence: CDR1 SEHNR, CDR2 FQNEAQ (reference sequence). The CDR3 is 14 residues long. In DNA form, the CDR3 reads TGTGCCAGCTCAGGGGGGTACTCCTACAATGAGCAGTTCTTC. Protein product: CASSGGYSYNEQFF.

This clonotype was detected a few times. The chain carries TRBV5-1 and TRBJ2-2; 8 bases fit TRBD2. The V gene's germline CDR1 is SGHRS and CDR2 YFSETQ. V dropped 0 bases and J dropped 5; count of bases not matched to a gene: 3. The CDR3 totals 15 residues. The CDR3 coding sequence is TGCGCCAGCAGCTTGGTCGCGGGGGGTACCGGGGAGCTGTTTTTT. It is translated as CASSLVAGGTGELFF.

This clonotype was observed a few times. This chain joins TRBV6-1 and TRBJ2-1; D gene ambiguous. CDR3 length: 13 amino acids. Germline V gene sequence: CDR1 MNHNS, CDR2 SASEGT. Trimming took 8 bases from V and 10 from J, leaving 18 bases between them. The CDR3, as DNA: TGTGCCAGCGGTACCAATCACATCAGGGAGCAGTTCTTC. It codes for CASGTNHIREQFF.

V usage is TRBV12-3 or TRBV12-4 and J usage is TRBJ1-2; no firm D call. The CDR3 is 11 amino acids. V was pared by 6 bases and J by 8 bases, with 10 bases between. DNA for the CDR3: TGTGCCAGCAGCACCTCGGAGGGCTACACCTTC. Translation gives CASSTSEGYTF.

The gene calls are TRBV6-1 and TRBJ2-7, with unresolved D. Trimming removed 6 bases from V and 0 bases from J, with 12 bases in between. The germline CDR1 and CDR2 sequences are MNHNS and SASEGT. The CDR3 spans 14 residues. CDR3 loop: CASSRTEYSYEQYF. DNA for the CDR3: TGTGCCAGCAGCAGGACCGAATACTCCTACGAGCAGTACTTC.

This clonotype occurred many times. The V call is TRBV7-3, the J call TRBJ1-5, with a tentative D call TRBD1 (6 bases). CDR1 and CDR2 (germline): SGHTA, FQGTGA. Trimming took off 7 bases at V and 4 bases at J, with 17 bases between the two ends. This CDR3 has 15 amino acids. CDR3 nucleotides: TGTGCCAGCACCCCCGGGCCCAGGGGTAATCAGCCCCAGCATTTT. The encoded protein is CASTPGPRGNQPQHF. Complete variable domain (other parts from reference TRBV7-3 and TRBJ1-5): GAGVSQTPSNKVTEKGKYVELRCDPISGHTALYWYRQSLGQGPEFLIYFQGTGAADDSGLPNDRFFAVRPEGSVSTLKIQRTERGDSAVYLCASTPGPRGNQPQHFGDGTRLSIL.

This clonotype was observed a handful of times. The chain combines TRBV7-9 with TRBJ1-6; D is unclear. CDR3 length: 12 residues. CDR1 SEHNR and CDR2 FQNEAQ come from the germline V gene (reference sequence). V was shortened by 5 bases and J by 9 bases, with 8 bases between the two germline ends. Here the CDR3 reads CASSQAGSPLHF. In nucleotides, the CDR3 is TGTGCCAGCAGCCAGGCTGGTTCACCCCTCCACTTT. Based on the CDR3 plus reference TRBV7-9 and TRBJ1-6, the full variable domain is DTGVSQNPRHKITKRGQNVTFRCDPISEHNRLYWYRQTLGQGPEFLTYFQNEAQLEKSRLLSDRFSAERPKGSFSTLEIQRTEQGDSAMYLCASSQAGSPLHFGNGTRLTVT.

The table lists this clonotype with many counts. V and J are TRBV24-1 and TRBJ2-1, with D unresolved. Germline V CDR1 and CDR2: KGHDR, SFDVKD. Trimming left V 4 bases short and J 5 bases short, with 5 bases between. The CDR3 has 12 amino acids. The chain's CDR3 is CATSESDNEQFF. The CDR3 region has the DNA TGTGCCACCAGTGAATCGGACAATGAGCAGTTCTTC.

This clonotype was counted between two and nine times. The rearrangement joins TRBV12-3 or TRBV12-4 to TRBJ2-2, with D perhaps assigned TRBD1 or TRBD2 (6 bases each). Trimming cost V 10 bases and J 5 bases, with 20 bases left between them. The CDR3 consists of 15 residues. The CDR3 loop reads CATISGAVRTGELFF. The CDR3 coding sequence is TGTGCCACCATTTCGGGGGCGGTGAGAACCGGGGAGCTGTTTTTT.

The V and J genes are TRBV27 and TRBJ2-7, with TRBD1 identical over 12 bases. Trimming at V came to 6 bases and at J to 6 bases, leaving 6 bases not matched to a gene. This CDR3 spans 14 amino acids. Germline V CDR1 and CDR2: MNHEY, SMNVEV (reference sequence). The CDR3 reads CASRGTGGNIEQYF. Here the CDR3 DNA reads TGTGCCAGCAGGGGGACAGGGGGCAACATCGAGCAGTACTTC.

This clonotype was seen a few times. CDR3: CSASATGTREAFF. The CDR3 DNA is TGCAGTGCTAGTGCAACAGGGACAAGAGAAGCTTTCTTT. V and J are TRBV20-1 and TRBJ1-1; a weak D match, TRBD1 (6 bases). The ends were cut back, 3 bases at V and 8 bases at J, with 16 bases in the middle. This CDR3 comprises 13 residues. Germline V gene lookup returns CDR1 DFQATT and CDR2 SNEGSKA (reference sequence).

This clonotype showed up many times. The rearrangement uses TRBV10-2 and TRBJ2-1, with D perhaps matching TRBD2 (6 bases). Germline assignment: CDR1 WSHSY and CDR2 SAAADI. The CDR3 is 15 residues long. V was shortened by 1 base and J by 3 bases, with 10 bases between the two germline ends. The CDR3 coding sequence is TGCGCCAGCAGTGAGTTAGGCGGGATCTACAATGAGCAGTTCTTC. Protein: CASSELGGIYNEQFF.

The chain combines TRBV2 with TRBJ2-1; TRBD2 matches 13 bases. This CDR3 spans 15 amino acids. Germline CDR1 is SNHLY and CDR2 is FYNNEI. The J segment lost 7 bases and the V segment lost 8 bases, leaving 8 bases of the junction unmatched. The CDR3 DNA is TGTGCCAGCCTCAGGACTAGCGGGAGCCAAAATGAGCAGTTCTTC. This translates into CASLRTSGSQNEQFF.

Many counts were recorded for this clonotype. The genes are TRBV20-1 and TRBJ1-1; 8 nucleotides agree with TRBD1. CDR1 is DFQATT, CDR2 SNEGSKA, per germline (reference sequence). The CDR3 extends over 17 amino acids. The ends lost 3 bases at V and 1 base at J; junction bases unmatched: 13. The CDR3 nucleotides are TGCAGTGCTAGCGTGTCAGCTTGGGACAGGACGAACACTGAAGCTTTCTTT. It encodes CSASVSAWDRTNTEAFF.